This TCR beta chain emerged from a study of read filtering for tumor transcriptome and immune sequencing. Looking at the study overall: After DNase treatment, RNA was made into whole-transcriptome libraries.

From 400 to 450 ng of RNA, a library with molecular barcoded alpha/delta and beta/gamma adaptors was made. MiXCR, applied by TCRdb to the reads, yields one record per CDR3 protein. In the table there are tens of thousands of distinct CDR3 sequences, around 13% of which are singletons. V was cut by 5 bases and J by 9 bases, with 20 bases left in between. This CDR3 spans 15 amino acids. Per germline, CDR1 MGHRA and CDR2 YSYEKL. This clonotype was seen ten or more times. The sequencing sample was made of a population of CD138-negative cells sorted from bone marrow. This chain joins TRBV4-1 and TRBJ2-1; D is perhaps TRBD1 (6 bases). This receptor was identified in a donor at least 40 years old with multiple myeloma. The CDR3 reads CASSISGTSAGEQFF. CDR3 DNA: TGCGCCAGCAGCATATCCGGGACATCGGCAGGTGAGCAGTTCTTC.